Presented here are 3 T cell receptor beta chains from one specimen sequenced in a study of blood T cells in healthy people across ages. Through a sample-barcoded 5' primer and a J-beta primer mix, a second PCR was run for roughly 7 to 11 cycles. TCRdb processed the 5' RACE reads anew with MiXCR; each CDR3 protein has one entry. The sample has roughly 700,000 distinct CDR3 sequences; around 25% are singletons. Another study also made use of these data, one on T cells of mothers and their children.

Material: blood. These receptors all come from a boy aged 5-17 years in good health.

The V call is TRBV4-1, the J call TRBJ2-5, with 9 bases lining up with TRBD2. The CDR3 runs to 15 residues. V gave up 0 bases and J gave up 5 bases; unmatched junction bases: 4. The germline V gene has CDR1 MGHRA and CDR2 YSYEKL. This CDR3 is CASSQEQREVETQYF. CDR3 DNA sequence: TGCGCCAGCAGCCAAGAGCAGCGGGAGGTGGAGACCCAGTACTTC.

This clonotype was detected a few times. This chain uses TRBV29-1 with TRBJ2-5, with a weak D call TRBD1 (5 bases). TRBJ2-7 explains the end of the DNA better; the J call may be wrong. The CDR3 sequence is 12 residues long. The germline V gene has CDR1 SQVTM and CDR2 ANQGSEA. CDR3 protein: CSVVSGLGEQYF. Here the CDR3 DNA reads TGCAGCGTTGTTTCAGGGTTGGGCGAGCAGTACTTC.

The chain links TRBV4-2 to TRBJ2-5; 14 bases are a match to TRBD2. The J call may be mistaken, given a closer DNA end match to TRBJ2-1. CDR1 LGHNA and CDR2 YNFKEQ come from the germline V gene. The CDR3 runs to 16 residues. The CDR3 bases are TGTGCCAGCAGCCAAGGACTAGCGGGGGGGCTTAGTGAGCAGTTCTTC. This translates into CASSQGLAGGLSEQFF.